This T cell receptor beta chain was recorded in a study of T cells after yellow fever vaccination. The overall study: Fractions with few cells were prepared using SMART-Seq v4 Ultra Low Input. Study-level points and caveats: Reappearance after the booster was observed for most primary-vaccination clones (roughly 97% CD4, approximately 90% CD8). By day 5 rather than day 15, the secondary response had peaked, though it was weaker.

This clonotype was found a few times. Antigen unknown. Universal primer sites and UMIs were introduced during 5'RACE template-switching synthesis of TCR cDNA. From the 5' RACE reads, TCRdb called clonotypes with MiXCR, one entry per CDR3 protein. The table shows 620,000 or so distinct CDR3 sequences, with around an eighth occurring only once. This CDR3 is built from 13 residues. Per germline, CDR1 SGHVS and CDR2 FQNEAQ. V shed 7 bases, J shed 6 bases, and the junction held 9 bases outside the gene matches. The receptor's source is a man aged 25-45 years who received the YFV17D yellow fever vaccine. The source was PBMCs, collected on the day of the yellow fever booster vaccination. The V gene is TRBV7-8, the J gene TRBJ2-7; 7 nucleotides match TRBD2. This CDR3 reads CASTWDYGGEQYF. The CDR3 DNA reads TGTGCCAGCACCTGGGACTACGGGGGCGAGCAGTACTTC.